This T cell receptor beta chain was sequenced for a study of blood T cells in healthy people across ages. Study findings and constraints: Estimates based on one million T cells were treated as lower bounds.

With a J-beta primer mix and a sample-barcoded 5' primer, a second PCR ran about 6 to 11 cycles. TCRdb processed the 5' RACE reads anew with MiXCR; each CDR3 protein has one entry. The sample gives hundreds of thousands of distinct CDR3 sequences, 32% of which show up once; 15% is in the top ten. This CDR3 spans 12 amino acids. Trimming took off 7 bases at V and 2 bases at J, with 6 bases between the two ends. Germline CDR1 and CDR2: MDHEN and SYDVKM. On this clonotype itself: Its matching antigen is unknown.

The TCR was taken from a woman aged 80 or over in good health. This chain uses TRBV28 with TRBJ1-5; D gene uncertain. The material sequenced was blood. In DNA form, the CDR3 reads TGTGCCAGCATGGAAGGCAATCAGCCCCAGCATTTT. Amino acid sequence: CASMEGNQPQHF. The full variable domain, in which reference TRBV28 and TRBJ1-5 provide the parts outside the CDR3, is DVKVTQSSRYLVKRTGEKVFLECVQDMDHENMFWYRQDPGLGLRLIYFSYDVKMKEKGDIPEGYSVSREKKERFSLILESASTNQTSMYLCASMEGNQPQHFGDGTRLSIL.